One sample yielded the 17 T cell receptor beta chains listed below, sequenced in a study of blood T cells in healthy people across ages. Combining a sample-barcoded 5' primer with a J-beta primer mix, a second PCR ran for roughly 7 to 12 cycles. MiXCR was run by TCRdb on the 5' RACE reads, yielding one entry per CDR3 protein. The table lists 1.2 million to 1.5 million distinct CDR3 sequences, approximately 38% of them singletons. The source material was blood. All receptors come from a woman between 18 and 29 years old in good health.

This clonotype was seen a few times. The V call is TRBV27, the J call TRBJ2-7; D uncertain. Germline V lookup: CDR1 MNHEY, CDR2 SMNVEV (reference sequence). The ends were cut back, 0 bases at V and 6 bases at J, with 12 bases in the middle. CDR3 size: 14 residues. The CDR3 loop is CASSLSYEVVEQYF. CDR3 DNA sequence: TGTGCCAGCAGTTTATCGTACGAGGTAGTCGAGCAGTACTTC.

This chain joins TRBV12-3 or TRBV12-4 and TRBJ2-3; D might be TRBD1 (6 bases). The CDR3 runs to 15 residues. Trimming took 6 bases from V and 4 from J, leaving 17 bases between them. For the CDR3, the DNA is TGTGCCAGCAGCCCGGGACACATGAGGCCAGATACGCAGTATTTT. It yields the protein CASSPGHMRPDTQYF.

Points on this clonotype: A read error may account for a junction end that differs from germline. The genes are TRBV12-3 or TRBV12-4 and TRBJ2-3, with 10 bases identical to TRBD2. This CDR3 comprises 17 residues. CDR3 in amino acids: CPSSRDPSGGNTDTQYF. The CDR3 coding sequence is TGTCCCAGCAGTCGCGACCCTAGCGGGGGAAACACAGATACGCAGTATTTT.

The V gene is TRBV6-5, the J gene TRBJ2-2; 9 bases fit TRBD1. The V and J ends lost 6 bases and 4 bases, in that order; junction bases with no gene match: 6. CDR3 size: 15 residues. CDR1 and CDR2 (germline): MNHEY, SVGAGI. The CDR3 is CASRPGTGTTGELFF. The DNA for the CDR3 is TGTGCCAGCAGACCCGGGACAGGGACCACCGGGGAGCTGTTTTTT.

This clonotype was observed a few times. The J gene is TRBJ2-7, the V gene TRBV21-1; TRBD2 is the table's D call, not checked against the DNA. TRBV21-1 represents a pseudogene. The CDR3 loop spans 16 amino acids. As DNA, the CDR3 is TGTGCCAGCAGCAAACCCGAGGGCCCTTATTCCTACGAGCAGTACTTC. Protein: CASSKPEGPYSYEQYF.

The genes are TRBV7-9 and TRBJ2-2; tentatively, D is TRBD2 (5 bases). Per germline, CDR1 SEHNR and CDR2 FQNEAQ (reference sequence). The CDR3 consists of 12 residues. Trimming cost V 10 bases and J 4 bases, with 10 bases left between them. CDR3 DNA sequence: TGTGCCACTGGACTCCCCACCGGGGAGCTGTTTTTT. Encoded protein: CATGLPTGELFF.

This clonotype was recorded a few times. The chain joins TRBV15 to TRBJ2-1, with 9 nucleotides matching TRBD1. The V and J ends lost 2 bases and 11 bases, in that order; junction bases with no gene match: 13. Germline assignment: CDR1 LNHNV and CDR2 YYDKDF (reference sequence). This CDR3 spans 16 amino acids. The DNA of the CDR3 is TGTGCCACCAGCAGACCCGGGACAGGGCAGGGAATGAAGCAGTTCTTC. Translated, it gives CATSRPGTGQGMKQFF.

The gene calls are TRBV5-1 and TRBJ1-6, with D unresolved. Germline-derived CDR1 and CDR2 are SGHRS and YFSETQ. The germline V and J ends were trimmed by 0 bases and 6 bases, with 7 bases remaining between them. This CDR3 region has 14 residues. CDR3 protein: CASSLASSNSPLHF. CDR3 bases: TGCGCCAGCAGCTTGGCGTCCAGTAATTCACCCCTCCACTTT.

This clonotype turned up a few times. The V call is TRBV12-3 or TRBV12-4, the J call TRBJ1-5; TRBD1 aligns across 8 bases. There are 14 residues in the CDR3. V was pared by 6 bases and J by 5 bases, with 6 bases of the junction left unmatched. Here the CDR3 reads CASRSGQDYQPQHF. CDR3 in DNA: TGTGCCAGCAGGTCGGGACAGGATTATCAGCCCCAGCATTTT.

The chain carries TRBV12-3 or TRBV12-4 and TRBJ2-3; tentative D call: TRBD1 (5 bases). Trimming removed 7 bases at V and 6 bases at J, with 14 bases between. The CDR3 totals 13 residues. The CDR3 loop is CASNPQGRDTQYF. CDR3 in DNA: TGTGCCAGCAACCCTCAGGGTCGGGATACGCAGTATTTT.

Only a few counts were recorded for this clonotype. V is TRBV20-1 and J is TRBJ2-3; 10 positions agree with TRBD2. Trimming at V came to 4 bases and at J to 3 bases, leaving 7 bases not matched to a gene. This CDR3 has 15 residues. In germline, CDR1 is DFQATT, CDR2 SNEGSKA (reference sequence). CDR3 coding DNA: TGCAGTGCTAATGAAGCGGGGGGGCCGACAGATACGCAGTATTTT. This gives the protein CSANEAGGPTDTQYF.

CDR3 sequence reads: CASSFVGVDTDTQYF. The CDR3 DNA sequence: TGTGCCAGCAGCTTCGTCGGGGTTGACACAGATACGCAGTATTTT. This chain connects TRBV5-6 to TRBJ2-3; weak D call: TRBD2 (5 bases). Germline loops: CDR1 SGHDT, CDR2 YYEEEE. The CDR3 is 15 residues long. V lost 2 bases and J 2 bases, leaving 12 bases between the germline ends.

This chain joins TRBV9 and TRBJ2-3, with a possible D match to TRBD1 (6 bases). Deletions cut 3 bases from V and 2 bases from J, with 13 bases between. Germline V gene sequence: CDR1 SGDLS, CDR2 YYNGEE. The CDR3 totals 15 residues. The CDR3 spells CASSARTVSTDTQYF. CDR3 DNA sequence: TGTGCCAGCAGCGCACGGACAGTATCCACAGATACGCAGTATTTT.

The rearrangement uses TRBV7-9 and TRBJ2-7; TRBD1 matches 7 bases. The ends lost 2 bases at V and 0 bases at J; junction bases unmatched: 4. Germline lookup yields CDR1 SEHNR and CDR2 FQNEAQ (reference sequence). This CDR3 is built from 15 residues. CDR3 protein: CASSLPTGISYEQYF. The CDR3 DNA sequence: TGTGCCAGCAGCTTACCGACAGGGATCTCCTACGAGCAGTACTTC.

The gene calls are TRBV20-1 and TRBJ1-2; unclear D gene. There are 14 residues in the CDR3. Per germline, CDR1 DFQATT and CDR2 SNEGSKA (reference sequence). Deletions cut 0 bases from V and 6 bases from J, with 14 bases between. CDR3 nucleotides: TGCAGTGCTAGAGATCTGGTAACAGTCGATGGCTACACCTTC. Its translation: CSARDLVTVDGYTF.

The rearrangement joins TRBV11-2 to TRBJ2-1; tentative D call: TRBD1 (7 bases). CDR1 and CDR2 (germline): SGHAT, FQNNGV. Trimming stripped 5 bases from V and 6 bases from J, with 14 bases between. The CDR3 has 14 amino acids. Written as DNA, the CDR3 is TGTGCCAGCAGCACGCGGGACAGCTGCAATGAGCAGTTCTTC. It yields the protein CASSTRDSCNEQFF.

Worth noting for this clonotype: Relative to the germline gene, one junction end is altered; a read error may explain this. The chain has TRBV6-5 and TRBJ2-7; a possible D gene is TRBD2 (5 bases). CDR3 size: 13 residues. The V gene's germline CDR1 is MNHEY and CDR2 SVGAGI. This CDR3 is CASSIGIRYEQYF. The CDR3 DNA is TGTGCCAGCAGCATCGGGATACGCTACGAGCAGTACTTT.